This passage covers 14 T cell receptor beta chains from one sample sequenced in a study of T cell changes during pregnancy in multiple sclerosis (dated by TCRdb to between 2019 and 2020). The library came from the immunoSEQ multiplex PCR assay. In TCRdb, the immuneACCESS table is reduced to in-frame sequences with V and J assigned. These tables do not hold every clone; where another copy was compared, an unresolved V gene accounts for under half, and the others remain unexplained. Present in this sample are 90,000 to 100,000 clones, around 92% of which were seen just once. In total, the top ten clones hold about 2% of the sample. The sequencing here drew on peripheral blood, taken in the third trimester of pregnancy. The receptors here all came from a female donor with multiple sclerosis, enrolled in a pregnancy study.

The J gene is TRBJ1-1, the V gene TRBV6-5, with D perhaps TRBD1 (6 bases). The CDR3 loop spans 13 amino acids. Germline CDR1 is MNHEY and CDR2 is SVGAGI. Trimming took off 5 bases at V and 3 bases at J, with 10 bases between the two ends. CDR3 coding DNA: TGTGCCAGCAGTCGTACAGGGCACACTGAAGCTTTCTTT. Its protein is CASSRTGHTEAFF.

The rearrangement links TRBV6-5 to TRBJ2-3, with TRBD1 identical over 8 bases. Germline assignment: CDR1 MNHEY and CDR2 SVGAGI. The trim removed 5 bases at V and 4 bases at J, leaving 2 bases unmatched. CDR3 length equals 13 residues. This CDR3 is CASSPRGPDTQYF. The CDR3 nucleotides read TGTGCCAGCAGTCCCAGGGGGCCAGATACGCAGTATTTT.

This rearrangement joins TRBV29-1 to TRBJ2-1; 12 nucleotides align to TRBD2. Germline trimming cut 7 bases from V and 5 bases from J; bases unmatched to any gene: 9. CDR3 length: 15 amino acids. The germline gives CDR1 SQVTM, CDR2 ANQGSEA. CDR3 bases: TGCAGCGCTAGCGGGAGGGCGGGAAAAAACAATGAGCAGTTCTTC. Amino acids: CSASGRAGKNNEQFF.

V is TRBV27 and J is TRBJ1-2; the D gene is possibly TRBD1 (6 bases). The CDR3 contains 19 residues. V was shortened by 0 bases and J by 1 base, with 21 bases between the two germline ends. Germline CDR1 is MNHEY and CDR2 is SMNVEV (reference sequence). CDR3 DNA sequence: TGTGCCAGCAGTTTATCGTCGTCCGGGAGGGGGGGGCGTAACTATGGCTACACCTTC. Its translation is CASSLSSSGRGGRNYGYTF.

The chain couples TRBV7-2 to TRBJ2-6; D is undetermined. CDR3 size: 16 residues. Germline lookup yields CDR1 SGHTA and CDR2 FQGNSA. V gave up 5 bases and J gave up 0 bases, with 11 bases separating them. CDR3 DNA: TGTGCCAGCAGCCCTCTTTGGAGCTCTGGGGCCAACGTCCTGACTTTC. Encoded protein: CASSPLWSSGANVLTF.

The rearrangement links TRBV9 to TRBJ2-7; TRBD2 matches at 11 bases. Germline-derived CDR1 and CDR2 are SGDLS and YYNGEE. V lost 3 bases to trimming and J lost 2 bases; unmatched junction nucleotides: 4. The CDR3 sequence is 15 residues long. CDR3 bases: TGTGCCAGCAGCGGCGGGACTAGCGGAACCTACGAGCAGTACTTC. Translation gives CASSGGTSGTYEQYF.

CDR3 sequence reads: CASSPGQGYTAKNIQYF. CDR3 DNA: TGTGCCAGCAGCCCGGGACAGGGCTATACGGCCAAAAACATTCAGTACTTC. J is TRBJ2-4 and V is TRBV11-2, with 9 bases lining up with TRBD1. This CDR3 comprises 17 residues. V shed 5 bases, J shed 1 base, and the junction held 9 bases outside the gene matches. CDR1 and CDR2 from the germline V gene are SGHAT and FQNNGV.

This chain connects TRBV4-2 to TRBJ2-1, with 7 bases aligning to TRBD2. Germline lookup yields CDR1 LGHNA and CDR2 YNFKEQ. V was clipped by 3 bases and J by 0 bases; unmatched bases: 11. This CDR3 is 18 amino acids long. The CDR3 is CASSHEGSWTSSYNEQFF. The DNA for the CDR3 is TGTGCCAGCAGCCATGAGGGTTCGTGGACTAGCTCCTACAATGAGCAGTTCTTC.

This chain joins TRBV7-2 and TRBJ2-7; 7 bases agree with TRBD2. Trimming at V came to 5 bases and at J to 7 bases, leaving 5 bases not matched to a gene. There are 12 residues in the CDR3. From germline, CDR1 is SGHTA and CDR2 FQGNSA. Here the CDR3 reads CASSQSGKEQYF. The CDR3 DNA is TGTGCCAGCAGCCAGAGCGGGAAAGAGCAGTACTTC.

The V and J genes are TRBV29-1 and TRBJ1-3; D is uncertain. V was trimmed by 6 bases and J by 3 bases, leaving 6 bases between them. Per the germline V gene, CDR1 is SQVTM and CDR2 is ANQGSEA. This CDR3 has 11 residues. CDR3: CSVPIGNTIYF. CDR3 bases: TGCAGCGTCCCAATTGGAAACACCATATATTTT.

The chain has TRBV28 and TRBJ1-1; maybe TRBD1 (5 bases). The CDR3 extends over 13 amino acids. CDR1 and CDR2 (germline): MDHEN, SYDVKM. Trimming removed 6 bases from V and 1 base from J, with 9 bases in between. DNA of the CDR3: TGTGCCAGCAGACCAAGGGGGAACACTGAAGCTTTCTTT. This encodes CASRPRGNTEAFF.

This chain connects TRBV28 to TRBJ2-1, with 7 bases aligning to TRBD2. CDR1 is MDHEN and CDR2 is SYDVKM in the germline V gene. V lost 6 bases to trimming and J lost 12 bases; unmatched junction nucleotides: 14. CDR3 length: 14 amino acids. CDR3 sequence reads: CASSWGGTNGGQFF. The DNA of the CDR3 is TGTGCCAGCAGCTGGGGGGGGACTAACGGGGGGCAGTTCTTC.

This chain links TRBV6-5 with TRBJ2-7; the D gene is possibly TRBD2 (6 bases). CDR3 size: 14 residues. V lost 0 bases to trimming and J lost 5 bases, with 11 bases between them. CDR1 and CDR2 from the germline V gene are MNHEY and SVGAGI. The CDR3 DNA sequence: TGTGCCAGCAGTTACTCGCCTGGGGAGGACGAGCAGTACTTC. This gives the protein CASSYSPGEDEQYF.

The chain couples TRBV9 to TRBJ1-3; no reliable D call. The ends were cut back, 4 bases at V and 1 base at J, with 3 bases in the middle. The germline gives CDR1 SGDLS, CDR2 YYNGEE. The CDR3 is made up of 12 amino acids. As DNA, the CDR3 is TGTGCCAGCAGCCAATCTGGAAACACCATATATTTT. Residues: CASSQSGNTIYF.